This T cell receptor beta chain came from a study of blood T cell repertoires in COVID-19. The repertoire was sequenced with immunoSEQ multiplex PCR; TCRdb's copy has only in-frame clones and lacks some. The sample includes about 210,000 clones, 84% of them seen just once. The germline gives CDR1 LGHNA, CDR2 YNFKEQ. The CDR3 spans 20 residues. V shed 2 bases and J 7 bases; nucleotides not matched to a gene: 20. Sequences were obtained from peripheral blood. The gene calls are TRBV4-2 and TRBJ2-1, with 10 bases that match TRBD2. The clonotype was recovered from a woman aged 50 to 60 with active or convalescent COVID-19. The CDR3 loop reads CASSQISGASGSSSANEQFF. The CDR3, as DNA: TGTGCCAGCAGCCAAATCTCTGGGGCTAGCGGGAGTTCTTCGGCAAATGAGCAGTTCTTC.